This paragraph reports one TCR beta chain. The study ran its PCR with 60 Vbeta and 13 Jbeta primers. Only in-frame clones appear in the TCRdb table, and some are missing; sequencing was by immunoSEQ multiplex PCR. The table shows approximately 190,000 clones, with roughly 74% occurring only once. This specimen belongs to a study of cytomegalovirus exposure and HLA in healthy donors. This TCR came from a woman in her 30s in good health and CMV-seropositive. The material sequenced was PBMCs.

The CDR3 region is CASSPQGYRQPQHF. The CDR3 DNA reads as TGTGCCAGCAGTCCCCAGGGGTATAGGCAGCCCCAGCATTTT. The rearrangement joins TRBV27 to TRBJ1-5, with D perhaps matching TRBD1 (6 bases). Between the trimmed V and J ends, which lost 5 bases and 7 bases, there was a span of 15 bases. Germline assignment: CDR1 MNHEY and CDR2 SMNVEV (reference sequence). The CDR3 length is 14 residues.